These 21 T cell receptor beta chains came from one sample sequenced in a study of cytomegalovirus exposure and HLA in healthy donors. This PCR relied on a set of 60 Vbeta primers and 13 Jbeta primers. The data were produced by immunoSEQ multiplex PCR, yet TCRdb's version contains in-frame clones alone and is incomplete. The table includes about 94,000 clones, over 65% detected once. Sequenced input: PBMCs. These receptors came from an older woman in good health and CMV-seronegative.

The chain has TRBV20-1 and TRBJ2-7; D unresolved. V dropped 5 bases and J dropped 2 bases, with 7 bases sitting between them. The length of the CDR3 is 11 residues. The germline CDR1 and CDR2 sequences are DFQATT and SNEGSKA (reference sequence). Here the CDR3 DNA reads TGCAGTGCTCCCTTCCCCTACGAGCAGTACTTC. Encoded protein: CSAPFPYEQYF.

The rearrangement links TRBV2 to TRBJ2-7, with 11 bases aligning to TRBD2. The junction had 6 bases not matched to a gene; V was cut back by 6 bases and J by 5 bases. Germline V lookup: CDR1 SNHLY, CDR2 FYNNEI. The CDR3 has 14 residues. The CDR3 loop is CASRVTSGINEQYF. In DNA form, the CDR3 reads TGTGCCAGCAGGGTGACTAGCGGGATAAACGAGCAGTACTTC.

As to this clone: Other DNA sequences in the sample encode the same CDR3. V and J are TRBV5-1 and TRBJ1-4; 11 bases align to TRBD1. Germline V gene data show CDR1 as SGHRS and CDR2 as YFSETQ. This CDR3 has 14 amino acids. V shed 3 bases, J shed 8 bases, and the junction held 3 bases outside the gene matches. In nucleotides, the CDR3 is TGCGCCAGCAGCTCCGGGACAGGGGGGGAAAAACTGTTTTTT. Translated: CASSSGTGGEKLFF.

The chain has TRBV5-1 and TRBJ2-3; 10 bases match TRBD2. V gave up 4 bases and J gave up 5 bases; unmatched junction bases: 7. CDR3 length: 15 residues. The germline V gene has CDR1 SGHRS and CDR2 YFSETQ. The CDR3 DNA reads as TGCGCCAGCAGCCCAAGCGGGAGGGCGTTAGATACGCAGTATTTT. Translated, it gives CASSPSGRALDTQYF.

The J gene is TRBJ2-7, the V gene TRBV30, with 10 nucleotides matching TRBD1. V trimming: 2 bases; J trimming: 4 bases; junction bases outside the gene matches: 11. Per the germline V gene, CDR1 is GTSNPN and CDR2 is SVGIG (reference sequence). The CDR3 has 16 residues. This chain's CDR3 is CAWSLLPGQGTYEQYF. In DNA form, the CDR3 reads TGTGCCTGGAGTCTTCTTCCGGGACAGGGGACATACGAGCAGTACTTC.

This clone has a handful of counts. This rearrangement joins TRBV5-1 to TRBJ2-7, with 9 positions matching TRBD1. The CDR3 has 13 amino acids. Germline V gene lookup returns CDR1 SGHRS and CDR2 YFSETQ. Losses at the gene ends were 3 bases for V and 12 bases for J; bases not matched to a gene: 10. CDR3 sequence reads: CASSSQPGQGMYF. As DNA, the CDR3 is TGCGCCAGCAGCTCGCAACCGGGACAGGGAATGTACTTC.

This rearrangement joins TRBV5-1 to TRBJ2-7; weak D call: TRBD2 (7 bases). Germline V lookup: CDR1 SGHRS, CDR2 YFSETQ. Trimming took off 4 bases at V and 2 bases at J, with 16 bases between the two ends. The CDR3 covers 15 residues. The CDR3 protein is CASSLPGAGAYEQYF. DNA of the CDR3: TGCGCCAGCAGCCTGCCGGGGGCGGGAGCCTACGAGCAGTACTTC.

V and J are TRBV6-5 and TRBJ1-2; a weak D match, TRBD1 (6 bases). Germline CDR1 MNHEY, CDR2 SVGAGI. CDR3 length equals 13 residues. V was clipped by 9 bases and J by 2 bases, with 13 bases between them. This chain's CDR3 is CASSQGKNYGYTF. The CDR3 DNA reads TGTGCCAGTTCACAGGGAAAGAACTATGGCTACACCTTC.

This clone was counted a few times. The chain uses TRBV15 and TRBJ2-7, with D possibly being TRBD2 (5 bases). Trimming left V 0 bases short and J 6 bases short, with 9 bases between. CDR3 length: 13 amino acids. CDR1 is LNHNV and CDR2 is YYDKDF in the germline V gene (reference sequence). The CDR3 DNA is TGTGCCACCAGCAGAGATCTGGGGAGCGAGCAGTACTTC. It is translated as CATSRDLGSEQYF.

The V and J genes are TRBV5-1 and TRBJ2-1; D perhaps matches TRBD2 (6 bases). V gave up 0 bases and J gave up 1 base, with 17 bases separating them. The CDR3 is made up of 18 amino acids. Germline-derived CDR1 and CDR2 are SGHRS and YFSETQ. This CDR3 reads CASSLADEAGRSYNEQFF. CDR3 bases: TGCGCCAGCAGCTTGGCGGACGAAGCGGGCCGATCCTACAATGAGCAGTTCTTC.

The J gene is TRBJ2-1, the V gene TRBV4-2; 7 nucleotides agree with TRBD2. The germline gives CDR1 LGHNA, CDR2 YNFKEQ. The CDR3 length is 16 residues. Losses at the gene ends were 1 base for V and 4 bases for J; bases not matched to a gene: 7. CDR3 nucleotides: TGTGCCAGCAGCCAAGCCGTCCGGGGGGAATACAATGAGCAGTTCTTC. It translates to CASSQAVRGEYNEQFF.

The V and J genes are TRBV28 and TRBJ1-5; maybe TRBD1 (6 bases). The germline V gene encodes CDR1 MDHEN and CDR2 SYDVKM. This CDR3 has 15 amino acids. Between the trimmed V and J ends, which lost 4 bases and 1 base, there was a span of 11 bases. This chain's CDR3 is CASSSVGTSNQPQHF. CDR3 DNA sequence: TGTGCCAGCAGTTCGGTTGGGACAAGCAATCAGCCCCAGCATTTT.

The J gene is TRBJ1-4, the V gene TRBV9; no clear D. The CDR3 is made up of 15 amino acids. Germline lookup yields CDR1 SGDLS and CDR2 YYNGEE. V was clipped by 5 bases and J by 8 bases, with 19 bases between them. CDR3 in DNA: TGTGCCAGCAGTTCATCGGGTCGGCGGGGAGAAAAACTGTTTTTT. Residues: CASSSSGRRGEKLFF.

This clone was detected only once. The CDR3 coding sequence is TGTGCCAGCAGCCTACAGGGTGGGCAAAACTATGGCTACACCTTC. This encodes CASSLQGGQNYGYTF. J is TRBJ1-2 and V is TRBV7-2, with D possibly TRBD1 on 6 matching bases. V was shortened by 5 bases and J by 2 bases, with 15 bases between the two germline ends. Germline V lookup: CDR1 SGHTA, CDR2 FQGNSA. This CDR3 has 15 amino acids.

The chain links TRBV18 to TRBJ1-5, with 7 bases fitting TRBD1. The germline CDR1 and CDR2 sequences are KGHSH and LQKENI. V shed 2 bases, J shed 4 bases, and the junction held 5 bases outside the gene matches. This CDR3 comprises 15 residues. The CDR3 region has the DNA TGTGCCAGCTCACCAGGGACAGAAAGTAATCAGCCCCAGCATTTT. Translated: CASSPGTESNQPQHF.

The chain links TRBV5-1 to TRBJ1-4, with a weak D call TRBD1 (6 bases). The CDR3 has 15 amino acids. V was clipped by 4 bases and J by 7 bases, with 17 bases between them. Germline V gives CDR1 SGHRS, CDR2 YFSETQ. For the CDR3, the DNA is TGCGCCAGCAGCACGGACAGCCCAGATCGTGAAAAACTGTTTTTT. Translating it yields CASSTDSPDREKLFF.

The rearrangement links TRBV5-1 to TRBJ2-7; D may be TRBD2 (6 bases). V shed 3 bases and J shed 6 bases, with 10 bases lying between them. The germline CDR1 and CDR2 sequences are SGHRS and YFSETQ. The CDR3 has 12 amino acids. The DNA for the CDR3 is TGCGCCAGCAGCTCGGGAGACGTCGAGCAGTACTTC. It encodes CASSSGDVEQYF.

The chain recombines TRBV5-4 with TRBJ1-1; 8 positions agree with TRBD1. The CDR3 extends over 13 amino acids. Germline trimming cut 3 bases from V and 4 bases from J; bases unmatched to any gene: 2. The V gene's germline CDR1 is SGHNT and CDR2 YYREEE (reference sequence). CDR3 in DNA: TGTGCCAGCAGCTATGACAGGGGCACTGAAGCTTTCTTT. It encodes CASSYDRGTEAFF.

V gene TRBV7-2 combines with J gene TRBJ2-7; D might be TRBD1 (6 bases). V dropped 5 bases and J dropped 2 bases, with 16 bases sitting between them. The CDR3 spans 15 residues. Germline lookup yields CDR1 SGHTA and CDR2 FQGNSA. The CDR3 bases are TGTGCCAGCAGCCCCCGAGGGGGTGATACCTACGAGCAGTACTTC. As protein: CASSPRGGDTYEQYF.

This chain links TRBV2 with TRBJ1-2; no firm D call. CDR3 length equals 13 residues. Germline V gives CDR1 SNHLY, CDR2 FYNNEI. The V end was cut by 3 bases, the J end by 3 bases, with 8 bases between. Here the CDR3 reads CASSDDTDYGYTF. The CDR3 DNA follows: TGTGCCAGCAGTGACGATACAGACTATGGCTACACCTTC.

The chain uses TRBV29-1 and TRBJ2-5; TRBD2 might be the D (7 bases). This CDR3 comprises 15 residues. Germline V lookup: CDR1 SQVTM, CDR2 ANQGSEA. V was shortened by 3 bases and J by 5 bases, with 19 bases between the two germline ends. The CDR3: CSVEGRGALGETQYF. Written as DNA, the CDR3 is TGCAGCGTTGAGGGACGGGGGGCCCTTGGGGAGACCCAGTACTTC.